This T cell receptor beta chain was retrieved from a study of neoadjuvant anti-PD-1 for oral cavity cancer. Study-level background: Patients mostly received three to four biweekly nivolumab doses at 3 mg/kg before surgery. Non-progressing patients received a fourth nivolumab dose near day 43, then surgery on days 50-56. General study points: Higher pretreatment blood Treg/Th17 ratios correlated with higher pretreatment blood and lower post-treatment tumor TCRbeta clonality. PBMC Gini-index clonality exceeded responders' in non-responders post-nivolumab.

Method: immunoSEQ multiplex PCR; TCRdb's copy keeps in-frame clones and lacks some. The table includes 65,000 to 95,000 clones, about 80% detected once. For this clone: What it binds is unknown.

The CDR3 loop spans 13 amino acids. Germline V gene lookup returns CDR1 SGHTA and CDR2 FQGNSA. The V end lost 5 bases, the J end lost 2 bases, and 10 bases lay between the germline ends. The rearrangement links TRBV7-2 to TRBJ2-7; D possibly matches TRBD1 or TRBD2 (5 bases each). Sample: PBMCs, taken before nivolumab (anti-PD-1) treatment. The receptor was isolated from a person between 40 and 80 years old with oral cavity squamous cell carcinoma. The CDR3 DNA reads TGTGCCAGCAGCCCGGGACCCGCCTACGAGCAGTACTTC. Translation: CASSPGPAYEQYF.